These 20 T cell receptor beta chains originate from one sample sequenced in a study of T cells in Graves' hyperthyroidism and ophthalmopathy. Amplification targeted TCR beta CDR3 regions from RNA transcripts. HTBI primers were used for first-round RT-PCR of the TCR CDR3. TCRdb re-derived calls from the multiplex PCR reads in MiXCR, one entry per CDR3 protein. The sample contains 410,000 or so distinct CDR3 sequences, approximately 15% of which appear only once. Material for sequencing was blood. These receptors all come from a man in his late teens or twenties with Graves' ophthalmopathy.

This sequence joins TRBV10-3 and TRBJ1-5, with D perhaps TRBD1 (6 bases). The ends were cut back, 7 bases at V and 2 bases at J, with 12 bases in the middle. The CDR3 contains 14 residues. Germline CDR1 reads ENHRY; CDR2 reads SYGVKD. CDR3 nucleotide sequence: TGTGCCATCAATGCACAGGGCCGCAATCAGCCCCAGCATTTT. It specifies CAINAQGRNQPQHF.

In its sample, this clonotype was seen a few times. The rearrangement links TRBV25-1 to TRBJ1-1; 9 bases match TRBD1. The CDR3 has 19 residues. Germline V CDR1 and CDR2: MGHDK, SYGVNS. Trimming took 1 base from V and 5 from J; bases not matched to a gene: 17. The chain's CDR3 is CASSESLLGWGQGRTEAFF. CDR3 DNA: TGTGCCAGCAGTGAATCCTTATTGGGATGGGGACAGGGTAGGACTGAAGCTTTCTTT.

This clonotype was observed at least ten times. The chain has TRBV7-8 and TRBJ2-7; D possibly uses TRBD1 or TRBD2 (5 bases each). Deletions cut 4 bases from V and 4 bases from J, with 17 bases between. Germline V gene sequence: CDR1 SGHVS, CDR2 FQNEAQ. CDR3 length: 15 amino acids. CDR3 region: CASSSRIGGEYEQYF. CDR3 DNA: TGTGCCAGCAGCTCTAGGATTGGGGGAGAATACGAGCAGTACTTC.

This clonotype was seen repeatedly, ten times or more. The chain joins TRBV6-6 to TRBJ2-3; 9 bases are shared with TRBD1. Per the germline V gene, CDR1 is MNHNY and CDR2 is SVGAGI (reference sequence). This CDR3 has 16 amino acids. The junction had 5 bases not matched to a gene; V was cut back by 0 bases and J by 4 bases. CDR3 bases: TGTGCCAGCAGTTACTCAACAGGGGGCATGTCAGATACGCAGTATTTT. Protein sequence: CASSYSTGGMSDTQYF.

There are many counts of this clonotype. The chain couples TRBV7-8 to TRBJ1-1; 10 bases fit TRBD1. From germline, CDR1 is SGHVS and CDR2 FQNEAQ. The V segment lost 2 bases and the J segment 0 bases; nucleotides outside the gene matches: 6. This CDR3 region has 17 residues. The chain's CDR3 is CASSLPRQGAMNTEAFF. The DNA for the CDR3 is TGTGCCAGCAGCTTACCCAGACAGGGGGCAATGAACACTGAAGCTTTCTTT.

This clonotype was found many times. V is TRBV10-2 and J is TRBJ2-7; TRBD1 agrees at 9 bases. V dropped 6 bases and J dropped 3; count of bases not matched to a gene: 6. This CDR3 spans 14 amino acids. Per the germline V gene, CDR1 is WSHSY and CDR2 is SAAADI. For the CDR3, the DNA is TGCGCCAGCAGGGCTGGGACAGGGAACTACGAGCAGTACTTC. Amino acids: CASRAGTGNYEQYF.

This clonotype was picked up many times. The chain combines TRBV10-3 with TRBJ1-3, with TRBD1 matching over 8 bases. The CDR3 loop spans 16 amino acids. Looked up from germline, CDR1 is ENHRY and CDR2 is SYGVKD. The V segment lost 2 bases and the J segment 2 bases; nucleotides outside the gene matches: 5. In DNA form, the CDR3 reads TGTGCCATCAGTGAGGCGTCAGGGGGCACTGGAAACACCATATATTTT. Translated: CAISEASGGTGNTIYF.

Many counts were recorded for this clonotype. The genes are TRBV7-8 and TRBJ2-5; D is ambiguous. V gave up 3 bases and J gave up 6 bases, with 26 bases separating them. The CDR3 is made up of 18 amino acids. Looked up from germline, CDR1 is SGHVS and CDR2 is FQNEAQ. The CDR3 region is CASSFDLYGSRRSQTQYF. CDR3 DNA: TGTGCCAGCAGCTTTGATTTATACGGAAGCCGCCGGTCTCAGACCCAGTACTTC.

This clonotype has at least ten counts. V gene TRBV27 combines with J gene TRBJ2-1; 11 bases line up with TRBD2. CDR1 is MNHEY and CDR2 is SMNVEV in the germline V gene (reference sequence). The CDR3 runs 15 residues. Trimming took 7 bases from V and 3 from J; bases not matched to a gene: 5. This chain's CDR3 is CASKRLAGFYNEQFF. The CDR3 DNA follows: TGTGCCAGCAAACGACTAGCGGGATTCTACAATGAGCAGTTCTTC.

This clonotype was seen repeatedly, ten times or more. The V gene is TRBV7-2, the J gene TRBJ2-3; 7 nucleotides line up with TRBD1. CDR3 length: 15 residues. From germline, CDR1 is SGHTA and CDR2 FQGNSA. Unmatched junction bases numbered 5, after V lost 5 bases and J lost 0 bases. The CDR3 DNA is TGTGCCAGCAGCCTGACAGGGCTAAGCACAGATACGCAGTATTTT. This gives the protein CASSLTGLSTDTQYF.

The chain is built from TRBV11-2 and TRBJ2-3; TRBD1 matches at 9 bases. This CDR3 is built from 14 residues. CDR1 is SGHAT and CDR2 is FQNNGV in the germline V gene. J was trimmed by 8 bases and V by 4 bases; bases with no gene match: 7. The CDR3 coding sequence is TGTGCCAGCAGCTCTGGGACAGGGAGCTCTACGCAGTATTTT. Amino acid sequence: CASSSGTGSSTQYF.

J is TRBJ1-5 and V is TRBV6-1; D unresolved. Trimming removed 6 bases at V and 3 bases at J, with 12 bases between. Germline CDR1 MNHNS, CDR2 SASEGT. This CDR3 is built from 14 residues. The CDR3: CASSLNSLNQPQHF. The CDR3 bases are TGTGCCAGCAGCCTGAACTCCCTCAATCAGCCCCAGCATTTT.

The chain employs TRBV3-1 and TRBJ1-4, with 9 bases that match TRBD1. The V and J ends lost 1 base and 5 bases, in that order; junction bases with no gene match: 5. The V gene's germline CDR1 is LGHDT and CDR2 YNNKEL (reference sequence). This CDR3 has 16 residues. CDR3 in amino acids: CASSQGGTGRNEKLFF. The DNA of the CDR3 is TGTGCCAGCAGCCAAGGCGGGACAGGGAGGAATGAAAAACTGTTTTTT.

This chain connects TRBV11-3 to TRBJ2-4, with a possible D match to TRBD2 (7 bases). CDR1 and CDR2 from the germline V gene are SGHNT and YENEEA. Trimming pared 5 bases from V and 9 bases from J, leaving 23 bases between. The CDR3 spans 16 residues. The CDR3 reads CASSPHRGVEGGIQYF. The CDR3 DNA sequence: TGTGCCAGCAGCCCCCACCGGGGGGTGGAAGGGGGCATTCAGTACTTC.

This clonotype was recorded many times. CDR3 bases: TGTGCCAGCAGCTCCGCCGGGGACTCTTACAATGAGCAGTTCTTC. As protein: CASSSAGDSYNEQFF. J is TRBJ2-1 and V is TRBV7-9; TRBD2 might be the D (6 bases). Trimming removed 4 bases at V and 4 bases at J, with 14 bases between. Germline values: CDR1 SEHNR, CDR2 FQNEAQ (reference sequence). This CDR3 region has 15 residues. Looking up the rest from reference TRBV7-9 and TRBJ2-1 gives the full variable domain: DTGVSQNPRHKITKRGQNVTFRCDPISEHNRLYWYRQTLGQGPEFLTYFQNEAQLEKSRLLSDRFSAERPKGSFSTLEIQRTEQGDSAMYLCASSSAGDSYNEQFFGPGTRLTVL.

At least ten counts were recorded for this clonotype. The gene calls are TRBV7-3 and TRBJ1-1, with 11 bases identical to TRBD1. Germline V gives CDR1 SGHTA, CDR2 FQGTGA. V shed 5 bases, J shed 4 bases, and the junction held 9 bases outside the gene matches. The CDR3 spans 16 residues. CDR3 sequence: CASSRGTGGLATEAFF. CDR3 in DNA: TGTGCCAGCAGCCGCGGGACAGGGGGACTCGCCACTGAAGCTTTCTTT.

There are many counts of this clonotype. The chain joins TRBV20-1 to TRBJ2-1; D remains unclear. The CDR3 runs to 16 residues. The V end lost 3 bases, the J end lost 0 bases, and 15 bases lay between the germline ends. Germline values: CDR1 DFQATT, CDR2 SNEGSKA (reference sequence). The CDR3 sequence: CSARKPMQSSYNEQFF. The CDR3 DNA follows: TGCAGTGCTAGGAAACCGATGCAGAGCTCCTACAATGAGCAGTTCTTC.

The rearrangement joins TRBV7-9 to TRBJ2-2; D call uncertain. The V gene lost 6 bases and the J gene lost 5 bases, with 13 bases spanning the gap. The CDR3 is 14 amino acids. The V gene's germline CDR1 is SEHNR and CDR2 FQNEAQ (reference sequence). CDR3 sequence reads: CASSPTQRTGELFF. CDR3 DNA: TGTGCCAGCAGTCCCACCCAGCGAACCGGGGAGCTGTTTTTT. Looking up the rest from reference TRBV7-9 and TRBJ2-2 gives the full variable domain: DTGVSQNPRHKITKRGQNVTFRCDPISEHNRLYWYRQTLGQGPEFLTYFQNEAQLEKSRLLSDRFSAERPKGSFSTLEIQRTEQGDSAMYLCASSPTQRTGELFFGEGSRLTVL.

The chain joins TRBV27 to TRBJ2-5; 9 positions agree with TRBD2. This CDR3 contains 14 residues. The V gene's germline CDR1 is MNHEY and CDR2 SMNVEV (reference sequence). Germline trimming cut 6 bases from V and 3 bases from J; bases unmatched to any gene: 5. The CDR3 sequence: CASRERGAEETQYF. CDR3 coding DNA: TGTGCCAGCAGAGAGCGGGGGGCTGAAGAGACCCAGTACTTC.

This clonotype was observed a few times. The gene calls are TRBV11-3 and TRBJ2-3, with D hard to call. The length of the CDR3 is 14 residues. Germline V gives CDR1 SGHNT, CDR2 YENEEA. V was shortened by 3 bases and J by 0 bases, with 7 bases between the two germline ends. The CDR3 DNA follows: TGTGCCAGCAGCTTTTTCACTAGCACAGATACGCAGTATTTT. It translates to CASSFFTSTDTQYF.